This TCR beta chain comes out of a study of blood T cell repertoires in COVID-19. Study background: Acute-phase and convalescent COVID-19 samples originated in the United States, Italy and Spain. From T cells, B-cell-depleted T cells, or PBMCs came the material, which was cDNA or gDNA.

Measured with immunoSEQ multiplex PCR; TCRdb has only the in-frame clones, and not every one. The table lists about 440,000 clones, about 91% of them singletons. Sequencing was carried out using peripheral blood. The sequence derives from a woman in her fifties or sixties with COVID-19, enrolled during active disease.

The CDR3 here is CASSFRGGGHTYNEQFF. The CDR3 bases are TGTGCCAGCAGTTTTCGCGGGGGGGGCCATACATACAATGAGCAGTTCTTC. The chain links TRBV27 to TRBJ2-1, with 9 bases that match TRBD2. This CDR3 region has 17 residues. CDR1 is MNHEY, CDR2 SMNVEV, per germline (reference sequence). After removal of 3 bases from V and 4 bases from J, the junction contained 10 bases not matched to a gene.